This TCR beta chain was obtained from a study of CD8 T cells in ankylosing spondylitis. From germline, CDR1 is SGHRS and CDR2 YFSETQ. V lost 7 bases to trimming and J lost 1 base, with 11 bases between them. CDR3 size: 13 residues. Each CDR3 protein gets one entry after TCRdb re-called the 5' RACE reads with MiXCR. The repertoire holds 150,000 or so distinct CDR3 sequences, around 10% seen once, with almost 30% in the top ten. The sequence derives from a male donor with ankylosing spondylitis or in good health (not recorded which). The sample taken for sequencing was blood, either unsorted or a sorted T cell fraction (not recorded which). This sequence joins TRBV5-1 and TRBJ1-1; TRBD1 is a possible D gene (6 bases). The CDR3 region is CASRNRANTEAFF. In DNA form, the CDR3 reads TGCGCCAGCCGCAACAGGGCGAACACTGAAGCTTTCTTT.